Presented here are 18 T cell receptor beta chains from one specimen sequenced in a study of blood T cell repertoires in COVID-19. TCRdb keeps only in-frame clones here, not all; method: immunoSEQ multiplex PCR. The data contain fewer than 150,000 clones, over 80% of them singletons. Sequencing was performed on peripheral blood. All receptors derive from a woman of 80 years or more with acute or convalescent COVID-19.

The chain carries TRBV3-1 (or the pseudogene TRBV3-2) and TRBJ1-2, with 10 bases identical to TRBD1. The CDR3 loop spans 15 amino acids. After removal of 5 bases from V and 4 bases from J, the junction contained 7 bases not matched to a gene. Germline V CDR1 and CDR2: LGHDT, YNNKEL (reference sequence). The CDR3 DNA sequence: TGTGCCAGCAGCGAAACTTGGACAGGGGGCTATGGCTACACCTTC. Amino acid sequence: CASSETWTGGYGYTF.

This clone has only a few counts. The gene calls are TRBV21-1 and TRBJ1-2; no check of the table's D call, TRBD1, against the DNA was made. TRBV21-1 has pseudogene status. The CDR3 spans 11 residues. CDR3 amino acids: CASTAGGGYTF. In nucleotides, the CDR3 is TGTGCCAGCACGGCAGGGGGTGGCTACACCTTC.

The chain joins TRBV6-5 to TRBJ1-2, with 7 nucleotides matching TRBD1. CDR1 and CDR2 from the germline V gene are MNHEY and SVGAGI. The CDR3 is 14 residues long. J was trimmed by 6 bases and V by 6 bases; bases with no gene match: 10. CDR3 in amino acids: CASSRNDRAHGYTF. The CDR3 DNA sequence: TGTGCCAGCAGCCGAAACGACAGGGCGCATGGCTACACCTTC.

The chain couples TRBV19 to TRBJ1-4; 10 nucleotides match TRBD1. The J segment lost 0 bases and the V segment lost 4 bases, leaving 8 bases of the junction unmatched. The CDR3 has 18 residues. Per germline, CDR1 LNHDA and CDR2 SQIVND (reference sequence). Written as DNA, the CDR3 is TGTGCCAGTAGTAGGGACAGGGGCGGTTCGGCAACTAATGAAAAACTGTTTTTT. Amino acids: CASSRDRGGSATNEKLFF.

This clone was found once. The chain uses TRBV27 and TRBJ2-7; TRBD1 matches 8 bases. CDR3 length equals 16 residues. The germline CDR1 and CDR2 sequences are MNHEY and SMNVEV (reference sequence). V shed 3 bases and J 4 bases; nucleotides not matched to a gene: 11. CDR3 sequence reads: CASSFLSGTGDYEQYF. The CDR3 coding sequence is TGTGCCAGCAGTTTCCTCTCCGGGACAGGAGATTACGAGCAGTACTTC.

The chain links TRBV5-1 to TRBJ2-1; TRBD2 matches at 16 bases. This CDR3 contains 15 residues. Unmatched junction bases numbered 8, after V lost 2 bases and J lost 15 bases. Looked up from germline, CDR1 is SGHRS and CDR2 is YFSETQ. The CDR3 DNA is TGCGCCAGCAGCTTTGGGACTAGCGGGGGGGATTGGCTGTTCTTC. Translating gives CASSFGTSGGDWLFF.

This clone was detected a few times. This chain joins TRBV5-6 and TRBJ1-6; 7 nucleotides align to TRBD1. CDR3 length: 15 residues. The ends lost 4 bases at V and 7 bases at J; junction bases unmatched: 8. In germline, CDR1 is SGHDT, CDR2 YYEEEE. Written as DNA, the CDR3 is TGTGCCAGCAGCCCCCAGACAGGGCGGAATTCACCCCTCCACTTT. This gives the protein CASSPQTGRNSPLHF.

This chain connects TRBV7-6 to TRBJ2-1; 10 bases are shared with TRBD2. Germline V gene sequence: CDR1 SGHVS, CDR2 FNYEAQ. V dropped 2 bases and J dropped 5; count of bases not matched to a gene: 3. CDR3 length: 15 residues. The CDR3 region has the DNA TGTGCCAGCAGCTTACTAGCGGGGGATCACAATGAGCAGTTCTTC. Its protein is CASSLLAGDHNEQFF. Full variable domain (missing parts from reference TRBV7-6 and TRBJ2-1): GAGVSQSPRYKVTKRGQDVALRCDPISGHVSLYWYRQALGQGPEFLTYFNYEAQQDKSGLPNDRFSAERPEGSISTLTIQRTEQRDSAMYRCASSLLAGDHNEQFFGPGTRLTVL.

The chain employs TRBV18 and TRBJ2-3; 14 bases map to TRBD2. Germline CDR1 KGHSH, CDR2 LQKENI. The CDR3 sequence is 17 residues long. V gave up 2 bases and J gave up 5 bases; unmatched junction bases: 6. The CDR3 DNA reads TGTGCCAGCTCACCAAAAGGGACTAGCGGGGGCGTAGATACGCAGTATTTT. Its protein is CASSPKGTSGGVDTQYF. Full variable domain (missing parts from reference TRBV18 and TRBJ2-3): NAGVMQNPRHLVRRRGQEARLRCSPMKGHSHVYWYRQLPEEGLKFMVYLQKENIIDESGMPKERFSAEFPKEGPSILRIQQVVRGDSAAYFCASSPKGTSGGVDTQYFGPGTRLTVL.

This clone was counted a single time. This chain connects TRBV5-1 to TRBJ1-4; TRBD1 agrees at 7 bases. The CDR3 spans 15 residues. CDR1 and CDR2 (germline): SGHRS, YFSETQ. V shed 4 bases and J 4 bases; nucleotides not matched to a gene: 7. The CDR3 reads CASSGGTDLNEKLFF. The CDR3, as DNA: TGCGCCAGCAGCGGTGGGACAGATCTTAATGAAAAACTGTTTTTT.

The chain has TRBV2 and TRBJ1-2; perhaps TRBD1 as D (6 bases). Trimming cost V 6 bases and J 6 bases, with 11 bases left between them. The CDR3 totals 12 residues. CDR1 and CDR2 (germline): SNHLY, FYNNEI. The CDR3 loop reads CASSVHRDGYTF. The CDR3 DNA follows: TGTGCCAGCAGCGTACACAGGGATGGCTACACCTTC.

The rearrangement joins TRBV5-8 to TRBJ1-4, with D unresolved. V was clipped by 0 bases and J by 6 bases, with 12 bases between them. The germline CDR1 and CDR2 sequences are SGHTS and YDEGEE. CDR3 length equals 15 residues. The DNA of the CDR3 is TGTGCCAGCAGCTTGGCCAGGAACAAGGATGAAAAACTGTTTTTT. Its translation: CASSLARNKDEKLFF.

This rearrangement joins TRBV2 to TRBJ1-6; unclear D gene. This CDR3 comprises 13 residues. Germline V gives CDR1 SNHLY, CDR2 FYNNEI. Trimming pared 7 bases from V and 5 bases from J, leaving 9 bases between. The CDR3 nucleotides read TGTGCCAGCAACGGCGGTGATAATTCACCCCTCCACTTT. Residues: CASNGGDNSPLHF.

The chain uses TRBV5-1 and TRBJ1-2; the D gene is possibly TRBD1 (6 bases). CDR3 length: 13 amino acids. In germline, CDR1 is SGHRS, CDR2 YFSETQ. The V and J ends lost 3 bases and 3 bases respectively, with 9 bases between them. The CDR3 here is CASSSTGDYGYTF. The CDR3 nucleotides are TGCGCCAGCAGCTCGACAGGAGACTATGGCTACACCTTC.

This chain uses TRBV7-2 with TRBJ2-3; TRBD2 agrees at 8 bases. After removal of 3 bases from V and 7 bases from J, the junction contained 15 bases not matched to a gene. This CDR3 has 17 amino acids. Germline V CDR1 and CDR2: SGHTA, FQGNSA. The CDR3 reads CASSFVAGPLSGNTQYF. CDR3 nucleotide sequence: TGTGCCAGCAGCTTTGTAGCGGGGCCGCTCTCGGGTAATACGCAGTATTTT.

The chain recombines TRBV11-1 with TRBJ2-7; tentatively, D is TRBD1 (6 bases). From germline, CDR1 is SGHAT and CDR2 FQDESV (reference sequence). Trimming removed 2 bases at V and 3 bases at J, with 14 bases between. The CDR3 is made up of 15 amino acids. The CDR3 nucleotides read TGTGCCAGCAGCTTATTCAGGGGTGCCGGCTACGAGCAGTACTTC. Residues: CASSLFRGAGYEQYF.

The CDR3: CASSVRQGAGYGYTF. The CDR3 coding sequence is TGTGCCAGCAGCGTTAGACAGGGGGCCGGCTATGGCTACACCTTC. The chain joins TRBV11-2 to TRBJ1-2; TRBD1 aligns across 10 bases. Germline CDR1 is SGHAT and CDR2 is FQNNGV. Unmatched junction bases numbered 7, after V lost 5 bases and J lost 4 bases. This CDR3 spans 15 amino acids.

CDR3 sequence (DNA): TGCGCCAGCACCCGCGGCCACGAGAGCACTGAAGCTTTCTTT. Encoded protein: CASTRGHESTEAFF. This rearrangement joins TRBV5-1 to TRBJ1-1; D gene ambiguous. Germline values: CDR1 SGHRS, CDR2 YFSETQ. This CDR3 is 14 amino acids long. V was cut by 6 bases and J by 4 bases, with 16 bases left in between. Based on the CDR3 plus reference TRBV5-1 and TRBJ1-1, the full variable domain is KAGVTQTPRYLIKTRGQQVTLSCSPISGHRSVSWYQQTPGQGLQFLFEYFSETQRNKGNFPGRFSGRQFSNSRSEMNVSTLELGDSALYLCASTRGHESTEAFFGQGTRLTVV.